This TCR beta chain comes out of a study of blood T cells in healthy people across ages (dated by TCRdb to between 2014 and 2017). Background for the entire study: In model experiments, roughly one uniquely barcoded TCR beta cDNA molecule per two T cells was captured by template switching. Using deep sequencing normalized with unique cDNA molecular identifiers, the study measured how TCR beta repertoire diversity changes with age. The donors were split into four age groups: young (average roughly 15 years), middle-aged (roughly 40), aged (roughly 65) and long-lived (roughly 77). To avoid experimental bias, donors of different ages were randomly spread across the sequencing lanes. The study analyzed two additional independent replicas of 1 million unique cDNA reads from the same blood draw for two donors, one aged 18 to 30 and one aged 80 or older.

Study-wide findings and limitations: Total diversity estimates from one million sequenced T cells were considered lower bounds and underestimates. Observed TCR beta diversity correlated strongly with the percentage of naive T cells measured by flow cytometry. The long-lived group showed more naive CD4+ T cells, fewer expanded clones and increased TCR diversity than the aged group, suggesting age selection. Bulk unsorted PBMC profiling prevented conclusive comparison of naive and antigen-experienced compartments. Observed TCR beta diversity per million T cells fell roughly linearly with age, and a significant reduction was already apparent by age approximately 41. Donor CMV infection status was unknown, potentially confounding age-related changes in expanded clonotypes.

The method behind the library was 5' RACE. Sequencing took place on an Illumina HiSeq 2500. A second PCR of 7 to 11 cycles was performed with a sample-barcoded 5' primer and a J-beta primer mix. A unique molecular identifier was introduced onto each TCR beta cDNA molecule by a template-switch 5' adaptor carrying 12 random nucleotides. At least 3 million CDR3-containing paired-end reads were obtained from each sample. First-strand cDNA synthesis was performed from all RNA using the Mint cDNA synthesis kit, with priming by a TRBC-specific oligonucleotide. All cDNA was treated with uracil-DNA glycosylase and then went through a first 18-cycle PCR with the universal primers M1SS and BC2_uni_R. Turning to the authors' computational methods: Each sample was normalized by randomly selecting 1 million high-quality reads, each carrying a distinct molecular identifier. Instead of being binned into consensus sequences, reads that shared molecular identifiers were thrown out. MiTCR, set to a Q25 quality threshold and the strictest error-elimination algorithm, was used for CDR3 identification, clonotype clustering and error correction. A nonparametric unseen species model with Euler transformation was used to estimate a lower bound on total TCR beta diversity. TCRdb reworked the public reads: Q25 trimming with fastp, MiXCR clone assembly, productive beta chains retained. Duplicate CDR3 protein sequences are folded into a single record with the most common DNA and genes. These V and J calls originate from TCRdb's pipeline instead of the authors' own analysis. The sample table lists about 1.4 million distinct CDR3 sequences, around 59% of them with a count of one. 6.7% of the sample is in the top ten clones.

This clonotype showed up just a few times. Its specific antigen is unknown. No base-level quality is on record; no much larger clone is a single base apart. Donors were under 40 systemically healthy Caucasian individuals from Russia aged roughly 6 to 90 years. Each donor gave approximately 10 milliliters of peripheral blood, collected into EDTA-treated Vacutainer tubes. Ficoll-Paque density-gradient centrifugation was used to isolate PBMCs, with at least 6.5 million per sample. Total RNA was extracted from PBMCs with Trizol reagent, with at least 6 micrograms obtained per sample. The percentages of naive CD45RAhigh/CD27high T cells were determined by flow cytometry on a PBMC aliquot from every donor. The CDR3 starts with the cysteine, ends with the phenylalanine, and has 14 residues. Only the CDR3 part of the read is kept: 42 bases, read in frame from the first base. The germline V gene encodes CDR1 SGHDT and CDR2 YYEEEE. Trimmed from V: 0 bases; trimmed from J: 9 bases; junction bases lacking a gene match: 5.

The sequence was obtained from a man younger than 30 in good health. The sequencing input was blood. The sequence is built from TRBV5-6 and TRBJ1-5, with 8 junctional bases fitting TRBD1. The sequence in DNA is TGTGCCAGCAGCTTGGGAACAGGGGGTTCGCCCCAGCATTTT. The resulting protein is CASSLGTGGSPQHF.